This T cell receptor (beta chain) was found in a study of blood T cell repertoires in COVID-19. On the study more broadly: From T cells, B-cell-depleted T cells, or PBMCs came the material, which was cDNA or gDNA.

TCRdb's table, derived via immunoSEQ multiplex PCR, lists solely in-frame clones and lacks some. The repertoire holds about 280,000 clones, with around 84% as singletons. This clone was observed a handful of times. After removal of 5 bases from V and 0 bases from J, the junction contained 3 bases not matched to a gene. Looked up from germline, CDR1 is SNHLY and CDR2 is FYNNEI. This CDR3 is built from 14 residues. The study recruited people aged roughly 18 to 100 years across some 23 US areas. Participants had their cohort set by participant-reported clinical history. Material: PBMCs or T cells enriched from blood (not recorded which). The chain employs TRBV2 and TRBJ2-7; 8 positions agree with TRBD1. This TCR derives from a woman in her fifties or sixties who had recovered from COVID-19. In DNA form, the CDR3 reads TGTGCCAGCAGTAGGGACAGGAACTCCTACGAGCAGTACTTC. Translated, it gives CASSRDRNSYEQYF.